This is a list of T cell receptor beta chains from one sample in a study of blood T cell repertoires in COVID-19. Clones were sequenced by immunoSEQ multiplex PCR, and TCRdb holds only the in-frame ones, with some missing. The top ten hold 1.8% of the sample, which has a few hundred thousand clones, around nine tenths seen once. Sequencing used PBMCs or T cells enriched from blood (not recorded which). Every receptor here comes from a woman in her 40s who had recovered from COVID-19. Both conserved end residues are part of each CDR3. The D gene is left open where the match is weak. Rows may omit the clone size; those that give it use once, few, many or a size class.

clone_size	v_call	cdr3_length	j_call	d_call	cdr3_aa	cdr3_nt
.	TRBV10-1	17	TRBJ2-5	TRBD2	CASSESASQGGRETQYF	TGCGCCAGCAGTGAGTCGGCTAGTCAGGGAGGGAGAGAGACCCAGTACTTC
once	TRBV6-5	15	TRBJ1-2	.	CASSYRDLVGYGYTF	TGTGCCAGCAGTTACCGCGATCTGGTCGGCTATGGCTACACCTTC
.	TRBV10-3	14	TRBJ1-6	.	CAISDGTGNSPLHF	TGTGCCATCAGTGACGGTACGGGAAATTCACCCCTCCACTTT
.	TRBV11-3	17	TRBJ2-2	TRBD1	CASSRRGTGVITGELFF	TGTGCCAGCAGCCGCCGGGGGACAGGGGTCATCACCGGGGAGCTGTTTTTT
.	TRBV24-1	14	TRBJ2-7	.	CATSAFDRPHEQYF	TGTGCCACCAGTGCGTTCGACAGGCCCCACGAGCAGTACTTC
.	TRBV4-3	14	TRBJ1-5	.	CASSHLYSNQPQHF	TGCGCCAGCAGCCATCTCTATAGCAATCAGCCCCAGCATTTT
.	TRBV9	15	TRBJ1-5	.	CASSVDQGSNQPQHF	TGTGCCAGCAGCGTAGACCAGGGGTCGAATCAGCCCCAGCATTTT
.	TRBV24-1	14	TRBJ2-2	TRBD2	CATSVAGGTGELFF	TGTGCCACCAGTGTCGCGGGAGGCACCGGGGAGCTGTTTTTT
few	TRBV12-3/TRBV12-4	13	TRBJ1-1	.	CASSGPMNTEAFF	TGTGCCAGCAGTGGTCCTATGAACACTGAAGCTTTCTTT
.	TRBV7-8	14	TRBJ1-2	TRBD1	CASSYGGGNYGYTF	TGTGCCAGCAGCTACGGAGGGGGCAACTATGGCTACACCTTC
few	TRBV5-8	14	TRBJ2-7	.	CASSLLGQTYEQYF	TGTGCCAGCAGCTTGTTGGGACAAACCTACGAGCAGTACTTC
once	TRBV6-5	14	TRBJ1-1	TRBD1	CASAETGMNTEAFF	TGTGCCAGCGCAGAGACAGGGATGAACACTGAAGCTTTCTTT
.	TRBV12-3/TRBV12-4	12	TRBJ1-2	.	CASSLPRGGYTF	TGTGCCAGCAGCCTCCCAAGGGGTGGCTACACCTTC
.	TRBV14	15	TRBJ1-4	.	CASSSRQRRSEKLFF	TGTGCCAGCAGCTCCCGACAGCGCAGAAGCGAAAAACTGTTTTTT
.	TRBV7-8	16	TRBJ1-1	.	CASSSKPLLGPTEAFF	TGTGCCAGCAGCAGCAAGCCCTTATTGGGCCCCACTGAAGCTTTCTTT
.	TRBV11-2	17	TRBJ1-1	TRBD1	CASSSAPYRGFNTEAFF	TGTGCCAGCAGTTCCGCCCCCTACAGGGGGTTTAACACTGAAGCTTTCTTT
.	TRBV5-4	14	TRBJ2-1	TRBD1	CASSLGTGYNEQFF	TGTGCCAGCAGCTTGGGGACAGGTTACAATGAGCAGTTCTTC
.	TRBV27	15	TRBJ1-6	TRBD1	CASKPNRGRYSPLHF	TGTGCCAGCAAACCTAACAGGGGGCGTTATTCACCCCTCCACTTT
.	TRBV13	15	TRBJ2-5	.	CASSLVPPGEETQYF	TGTGCCAGCAGCTTAGTCCCCCCGGGGGAAGAGACCCAGTACTTC
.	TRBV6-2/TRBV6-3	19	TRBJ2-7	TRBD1	CASSKPGQVSWSASYEQYF	TGTGCCAGCAGCAAACCGGGACAGGTGAGCTGGTCCGCCTCCTACGAGCAGTACTTC
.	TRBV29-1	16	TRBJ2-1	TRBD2	CSVEVGSGPSYNEQFF	TGCAGCGTTGAAGTGGGTAGCGGGCCCTCCTACAATGAGCAGTTCTTC
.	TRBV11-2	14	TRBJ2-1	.	CASSWRGRYNEQFF	TGTGCCAGCAGCTGGCGCGGGCGGTACAATGAGCAGTTCTTC
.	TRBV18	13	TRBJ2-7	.	CASSPGERYEQYF	TGTGCCAGCTCACCCGGGGAACGCTACGAGCAGTACTTC
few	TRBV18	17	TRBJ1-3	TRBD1	CASSPRGQVGSGNTIYF	TGTGCCAGCTCACCACGAGGACAGGTCGGTTCTGGAAACACCATATATTTT
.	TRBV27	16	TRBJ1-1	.	CASSLLPGAGDTEAFF	TGTGCCAGCAGTTTATTGCCAGGGGCGGGGGACACTGAAGCTTTCTTT
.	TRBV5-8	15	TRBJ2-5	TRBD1	CASSLLGQGEETQYF	TGTGCCAGCAGTCTTCTGGGGCAGGGGGAAGAGACCCAGTACTTC
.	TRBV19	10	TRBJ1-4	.	CGRSNEKLFF	TGTGGGCGGTCTAATGAAAAACTGTTTTTT
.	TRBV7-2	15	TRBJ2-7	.	CASSPPAGWAYEQYF	TGTGCCAGCAGCCCTCCCGCAGGCTGGGCCTACGAGCAGTACTTC
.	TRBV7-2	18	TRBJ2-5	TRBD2	CASSFGGGEREGQETQYF	TGTGCCAGCAGCTTTGGAGGGGGGGAGCGGGAGGGCCAAGAGACCCAGTACTTC
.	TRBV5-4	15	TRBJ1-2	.	CASSLGREVNYGYTF	TGTGCCAGCAGCTTGGGACGGGAGGTTAACTATGGCTACACCTTC
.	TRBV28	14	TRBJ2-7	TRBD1	CASIGQGATYEQYF	TGTGCCAGCATTGGACAGGGGGCCACCTACGAGCAGTACTTC
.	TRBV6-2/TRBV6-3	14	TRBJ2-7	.	CASSYQWPTYEQYF	TGTGCCAGCAGTTACCAGTGGCCGACCTACGAGCAGTACTTC
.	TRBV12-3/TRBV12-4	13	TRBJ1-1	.	CASSNREGDEAFF	TGTGCCAGCAGTAACAGGGAGGGTGATGAAGCTTTCTTT
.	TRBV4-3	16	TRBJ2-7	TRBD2	CASSRGLAGPSYEQYF	TGCGCCAGCAGCCGGGGACTAGCGGGGCCCTCCTACGAGCAGTACTTC
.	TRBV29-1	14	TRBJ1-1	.	CSVAGVRSGAEAFF	TGCAGCGTTGCGGGAGTGCGGAGCGGCGCTGAAGCTTTCTTT
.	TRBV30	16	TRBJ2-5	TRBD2	CAWSVVTSHDPRTQYF	TGTGCCTGGAGTGTAGTGACTAGCCACGATCCCAGGACCCAGTACTTC
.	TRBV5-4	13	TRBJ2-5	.	CASSNDSQETQYF	TGTGCCAGCAGCAACGACTCACAAGAGACCCAGTACTTC
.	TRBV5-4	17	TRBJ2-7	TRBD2	CASSSHQTSGSSYEQYF	TGTGCCAGCAGCTCCCACCAAACTAGCGGGAGCTCCTACGAGCAGTACTTC
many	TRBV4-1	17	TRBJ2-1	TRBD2	CASSQDGGGLRVNEQFF	TGCGCCAGCAGCCAAGACGGCGGGGGACTAAGGGTCAATGAGCAGTTCTTC
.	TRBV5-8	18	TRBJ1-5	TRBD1	CASSLIGQGHHSNQPQHF	TGTGCCAGCAGCTTAATCGGACAGGGGCACCATAGCAATCAGCCCCAGCATTTT
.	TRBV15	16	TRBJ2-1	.	CATSRGPLGAYNEQFF	TGTGCCACCAGCAGAGGTCCCCTAGGAGCCTACAATGAGCAGTTCTTC
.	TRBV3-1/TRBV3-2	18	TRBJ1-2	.	CASSQPLGHPSGVDGYTF	TGTGCCAGCAGCCAACCTTTGGGACACCCAAGTGGGGTTGATGGCTACACCTTC